This T cell receptor beta chain appears in the sequencing data of a study of regulatory T cells in long-lasting Graves disease. Study-wide context: Persistent Graves' disease meant over 5 years of antithyroid drugs with positive TSH receptor antibodies. Study conclusions and caveats: The analysis examined peripheral blood only and excluded thyroid tissue.

The time point here: persistent/refractory GD, antithyroid drugs over 5 years with positive TRAb. PBMC RNA served as the TCR library source. The TCR beta library used iRepertoire HTBI primers with Arm-PCR amplification of CDR3. Each CDR3 protein is one row after TCRdb ran MiXCR on the multiplex PCR reads. Among 500,000 to 700,000 distinct CDR3 sequences listed, 30% were seen once. This clonotype was seen more than once but under ten times. Its target is unknown. The sequence derives from a female donor with Graves disease. The sample consisted of peripheral blood mononuclear cells (PBMCs), taken when the disease was refractory, from a patient treated with antithyroid drugs.

The CDR3 bases are TGTGCCAGCAGCAGAGGCGGATTAGCCAAAAACATTCAGTACTTC. Its translation is CASSRGGLAKNIQYF. This chain links TRBV6-1 with TRBJ2-4; D is undetermined. CDR1 and CDR2 from the germline V gene are MNHNS and SASEGT. The CDR3 extends over 15 amino acids. Trimming shortened V by 6 bases and J by 0 bases, and 12 bases separated the two germline ends.